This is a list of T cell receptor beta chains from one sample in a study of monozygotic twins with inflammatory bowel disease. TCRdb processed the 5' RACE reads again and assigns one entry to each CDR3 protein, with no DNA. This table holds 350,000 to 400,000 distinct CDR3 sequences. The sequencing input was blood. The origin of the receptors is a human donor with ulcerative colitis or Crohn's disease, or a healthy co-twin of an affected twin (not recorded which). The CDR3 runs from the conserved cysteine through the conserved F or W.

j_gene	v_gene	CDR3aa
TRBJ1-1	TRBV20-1	CSRKLGLGLDGTEAFF
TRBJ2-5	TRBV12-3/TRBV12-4	CAGSLGAYSETQYF
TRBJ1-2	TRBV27	CASSSNPRTGAYGYTF
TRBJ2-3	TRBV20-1	CSASKKDTQYF
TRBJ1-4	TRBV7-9	CASSSPHKPGELFF
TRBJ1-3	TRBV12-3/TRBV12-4	CASSLGDGGSSGNTIYF
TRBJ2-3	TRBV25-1	CASSELGFLGTDTQYF
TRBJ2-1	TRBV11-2	CASSWGVAGESEQFF
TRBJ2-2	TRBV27	CASRLAGGTNTGELFF
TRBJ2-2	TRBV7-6	CASSYGQGGTGELFF
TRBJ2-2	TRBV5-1	CASRAGSDTGELFF
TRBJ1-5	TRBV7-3	CASSSKGGKTQHF
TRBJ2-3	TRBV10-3	CALRPTVSTDTQYF
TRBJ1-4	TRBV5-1	CASSLGGFEEKLFF
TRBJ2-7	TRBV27	CASSPLPLRGPYYEQYF
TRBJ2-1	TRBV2	CASSDTGSGGFGEQFF
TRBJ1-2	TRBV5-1	CASSLDPQDKGYTF
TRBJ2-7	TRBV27	CASSLGSGGIYEQYF
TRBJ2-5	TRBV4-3	CASSQGRGQATQYF
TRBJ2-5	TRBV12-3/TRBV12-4	CASSLQGTGETQYF
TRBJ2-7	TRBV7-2	CASRPATSAGTYEQYF
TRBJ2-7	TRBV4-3	CASSQDIDLGGEQYF
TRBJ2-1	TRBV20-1	CSARGTSGGFYNEQFF
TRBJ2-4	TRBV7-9	CASSSRTSGGAEDIQYF
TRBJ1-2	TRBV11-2	CASSLGPGSPGYTF
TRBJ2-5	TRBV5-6	CASSLRGAETQYF
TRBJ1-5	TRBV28	CASSRDKYYQPQHF
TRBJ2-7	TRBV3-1	CASSQTGTGDDEQYF
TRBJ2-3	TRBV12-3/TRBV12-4	CASSLAQLLGTDTQYF
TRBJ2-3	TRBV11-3	CVSSNQGGDTQYF
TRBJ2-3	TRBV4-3	CASSQTSRTGGRTDTQYF
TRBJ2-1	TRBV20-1	CSARDAGQGHSNEQFF
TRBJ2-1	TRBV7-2	CASSQRRGNEQFF
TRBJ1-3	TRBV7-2	CASSFGASGNTIYF
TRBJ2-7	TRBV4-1	CASSQSVGTGDYEQYF
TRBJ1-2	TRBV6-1	CASSLRQAPNYGYTF
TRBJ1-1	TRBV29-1	CSVVASHTEAFF
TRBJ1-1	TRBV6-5	CASSYNMNTEAFF
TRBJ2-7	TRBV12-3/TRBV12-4	CASSRDFEQYF
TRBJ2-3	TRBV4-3	CASSLMGGNTDTQYF
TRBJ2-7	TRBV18	CASSPGTGGTNEQYF
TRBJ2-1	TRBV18	CASSPIGDSYNEQFF
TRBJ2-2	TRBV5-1	CASSLVPSGATGELFF
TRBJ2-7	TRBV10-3	CAISERDRASYEQYF
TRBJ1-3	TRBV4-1	CASEDGIGRYTIYF
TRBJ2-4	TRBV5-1	CASSPLGGAIAKNIQYF
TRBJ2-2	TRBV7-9	CASSPRGQWGSGELFF
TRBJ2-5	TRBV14	CASSQELTGGWETQYF
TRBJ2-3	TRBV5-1	CASTPGQVHTDTQYF
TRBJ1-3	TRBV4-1	CASSQGQGTNTIYF
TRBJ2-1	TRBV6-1	CASSPNTGSSYNEQFF
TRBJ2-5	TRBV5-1	CASSSRWETQYF
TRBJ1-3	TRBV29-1	CSVAQGGDGNTIYF